What follows are 25 T cell receptor beta chains derived from one specimen sequenced in a study of monozygotic twins with inflammatory bowel disease. TCRdb re-called the 5' RACE reads, yielding one record per CDR3 amino acid sequence without DNA. Found here are about 330,000 distinct CDR3 sequences; the top ten clones hold 2% to 2.5%. Input material: blood. Receptor source: a human donor with ulcerative colitis or Crohn's disease, or a healthy co-twin of an affected twin (not recorded which).

The chain joins TRBV6-1 to TRBJ2-7. Looked up from germline, CDR1 is MNHNS and CDR2 is SASEGT. This CDR3 has 13 amino acids. CDR3 sequence: CASSEAGVYEQYF.

The chain uses TRBV12-3 or TRBV12-4 and TRBJ2-1; checking the TCRdb D call of TRBD2 is not possible without DNA. The length of the CDR3 is 14 residues. The CDR3 sequence: CASDPGLGYNEQFF.

The CDR3: CASTIGIGAFF. This sequence joins TRBV12-3 or TRBV12-4 and TRBJ1-1; lacking DNA, the TRBD1 call made by TCRdb goes unchecked. The length of the CDR3 is 11 residues.

The V call is TRBV6-2 or TRBV6-3, the J call TRBJ2-7; checking the TCRdb D call of TRBD1 is not possible without DNA. This CDR3 has 12 residues. CDR1 is MNHEY, CDR2 SVGEGT, per germline. The CDR3 region is CASSRQSYEQYF.

The chain joins TRBV5-1 to TRBJ1-4; lacking DNA, the TRBD1 call made by TCRdb goes unchecked. The CDR3 runs to 15 residues. In germline, CDR1 is SGHRS, CDR2 YFSETQ. CDR3 loop: CASSNPGQGKEKLFF. Full variable domain (outside the CDR3, taken from reference TRBV5-1 and TRBJ1-4): KAGVTQTPRYLIKTRGQQVTLSCSPISGHRSVSWYQQTPGQGLQFLFEYFSETQRNKGNFPGRFSGRQFSNSRSEMNVSTLELGDSALYLCASSNPGQGKEKLFFGSGTQLSVL.

The J gene is TRBJ2-3, the V gene TRBV7-9; the D call of TRBD1 rests on TCRdb alone, since no DNA is present to check it. The CDR3 runs 15 residues. The germline V gene has CDR1 SEHNR and CDR2 FQNEAQ (reference sequence). The CDR3 spells CASSLFGGESDTQYF.

The chain combines TRBV4-1 with TRBJ1-1; the TCRdb call, TRBD1, lacks DNA for checking. CDR1 is MGHRA and CDR2 is YSYEKL in the germline V gene. This CDR3 is built from 14 residues. The CDR3 region is CASSQVGPGQAAFF.

The gene calls are TRBV4-3 and TRBJ2-5; without DNA, the TCRdb call of TRBD2 cannot be checked. CDR1 and CDR2 (germline): LGHNA, YSLEER. This CDR3 has 17 amino acids. CDR3 protein: CASSQVTSSGGAETQYF.

The chain employs TRBV11-2 and TRBJ2-2; TCRdb outputs TRBD2, but without DNA this stays unchecked. Per the germline V gene, CDR1 is SGHAT and CDR2 is FQNNGV. The CDR3 contains 14 residues. CDR3 amino acids: CASSTLAVYGELFF.

The genes are TRBV29-1 and TRBJ2-5; TCRdb proposes TRBD1, but this gene call is untestable without DNA. The germline gives CDR1 SQVTM, CDR2 ANQGSEA. This CDR3 is 15 amino acids long. The CDR3 protein is CSVRTTQGYQETQYF.

V and J are TRBV5-1 and TRBJ2-2. This CDR3 comprises 14 residues. Germline assignment: CDR1 SGHRS and CDR2 YFSETQ. CDR3 amino acids: CASSLAQDTGELFF.

The chain recombines TRBV12-3 or TRBV12-4 with TRBJ1-5; TCRdb calls TRBD1, which cannot be checked without DNA. The CDR3 is made up of 15 amino acids. This chain's CDR3 is CASSLGDRATQPQHF.

CDR3 region: CSARDFQSMTQYF. This rearrangement joins TRBV20-1 to TRBJ2-5. Germline CDR1 is DFQATT and CDR2 is SNEGSKA (reference sequence). This CDR3 region has 13 residues.

The CDR3: CASSLPGTAMTGELFF. This chain connects TRBV7-9 to TRBJ2-2. There are 16 residues in the CDR3. The germline CDR1 and CDR2 sequences are SEHNR and FQNEAQ (reference sequence). Using reference TRBV7-9 and TRBJ2-2 for the parts outside the CDR3, the full variable domain is DTGVSQNPRHKITKRGQNVTFRCDPISEHNRLYWYRQTLGQGPEFLTYFQNEAQLEKSRLLSDRFSAERPKGSFSTLEIQRTEQGDSAMYLCASSLPGTAMTGELFFGEGSRLTVL.

The chain combines TRBV27 with TRBJ2-5; TCRdb designates TRBD1, a call that cannot be tested without DNA. CDR3 length: 15 amino acids. The V gene's germline CDR1 is MNHEY and CDR2 SMNVEV (reference sequence). CDR3 residues: CASRIGQGPQETQYF.

The CDR3 reads CSAATSGGYNEQFF. The chain employs TRBV20-1 and TRBJ2-1; the TCRdb call, TRBD2, lacks DNA for checking. The CDR3 is 14 amino acids. The germline V gene has CDR1 DFQATT and CDR2 SNEGSKA (reference sequence).

The rearrangement joins TRBV29-1 to TRBJ1-4; without DNA, the TCRdb call of TRBD1 cannot be checked. The CDR3 contains 14 residues. Germline CDR1 SQVTM, CDR2 ANQGSEA. CDR3 sequence reads: CSVAVGGMNEKLFF. Combining the CDR3 with reference TRBV29-1 and TRBJ1-4 gives the whole variable domain SAVISQKPSRDICQRGTSLTIQCQVDSQVTMMFWYRQQPGQSLTLIATANQGSEATYESGFVIDKFPISRPNLTFSTLTVSNMSPEDSSIYLCSVAVGGMNEKLFFGSGTQLSVL.

V usage is TRBV4-1 and J usage is TRBJ1-2. The CDR3 has 13 amino acids. Germline CDR1 and CDR2: MGHRA and YSYEKL. The CDR3 loop is CASSQGQAEGYTF.

V usage is TRBV7-2 and J usage is TRBJ2-7; TCRdb selects TRBD1, and the lack of DNA leaves this call unchecked. The CDR3 loop spans 15 amino acids. Germline-derived CDR1 and CDR2 are SGHTA and FQGNSA. The chain's CDR3 is CASSGTGGQAYEQYF.

V and J are TRBV4-2 and TRBJ2-2; TCRdb reports TRBD2, a call that lacks DNA to check it against. The CDR3 covers 16 residues. CDR1 is LGHNA and CDR2 is YNFKEQ in the germline V gene. The CDR3 spells CASSPSTSGSTGELFF.

V usage is TRBV7-3 and J usage is TRBJ2-2. The germline V gene has CDR1 SGHTA and CDR2 FQGTGA. The CDR3 is 13 amino acids. CDR3 protein: CASSKTRVGELFF.

The chain couples TRBV12-3 or TRBV12-4 to TRBJ2-3; the D call from TCRdb, TRBD2, cannot be confirmed without DNA. The CDR3 runs to 14 residues. The CDR3: CASSKAGYGDTQYF.

This sequence joins TRBV6-4 and TRBJ2-3. The CDR3 contains 14 residues. The germline V gene has CDR1 MRHNA and CDR2 SNTAGT. The CDR3 here is CASAATSFTDTQYF.

The CDR3 sequence: CASSPPTWGKGNDQFF. The chain recombines TRBV13 with TRBJ2-1; TCRdb's D call of TRBD1 is untestable without DNA. CDR1 is PRHDT, CDR2 FYEKMQ, per germline (reference sequence). CDR3 size: 16 residues.

The rearrangement joins TRBV7-9 to TRBJ2-1; TCRdb reports TRBD1, a call that lacks DNA to check it against. From germline, CDR1 is SEHNR and CDR2 FQNEAQ (reference sequence). The CDR3 has 16 residues. CDR3 sequence: CASSLARATRVDEQFF.